This passage covers 29 T cell receptor beta chains from one sample sequenced in a study of blood T cells in healthy people across ages. With a J-beta primer mix and a sample-barcoded 5' primer, a second PCR ran about 7 to 12 cycles. TCRdb passed the 5' RACE reads through MiXCR, listing each CDR3 protein once. The data show 1,500,000 or so distinct CDR3 sequences, under 55% seen once. Sequences were obtained from blood. The receptors were sampled from a young woman in good health.

The gene calls are TRBV10-3 and TRBJ2-1; the match to TRBD2 covers 10 bases. This CDR3 comprises 16 residues. V lost 4 bases to trimming and J lost 2 bases; unmatched junction nucleotides: 5. Per the germline V gene, CDR1 is ENHRY and CDR2 is SYGVKD. CDR3 in amino acids: CAISASSGSTYNEQFF. In DNA, the CDR3 is TGTGCCATCAGTGCGTCTAGCGGGAGCACCTACAATGAGCAGTTCTTC.

V usage is TRBV7-2 and J usage is TRBJ2-5; D unclear. The germline V and J ends were trimmed by 1 base and 0 bases, with 3 bases remaining between them. This CDR3 is 13 amino acids long. CDR1 and CDR2 from the germline V gene are SGHTA and FQGNSA. As DNA, the CDR3 is TGTGCCAGCAGCTTAGACCACCAAGAGACCCAGTACTTC. Translation: CASSLDHQETQYF.

This chain connects TRBV5-1 to TRBJ1-2, with 8 bases that match TRBD1. The CDR3 length is 13 residues. Germline CDR1 reads SGHRS; CDR2 reads YFSETQ. The V gene end was trimmed by 4 bases and the J gene end by 6 bases; junction bases not matched to a gene: 5. The CDR3 nucleotides read TGCGCCAGCAGCCGCCGGGACAGGAATGGCTACACCTTC. Its translation: CASSRRDRNGYTF.

This clonotype has just a few counts. The chain recombines TRBV24-1 with TRBJ2-1; 7 bases fit TRBD1. V lost 4 bases and J lost 0; bases outside the gene matches: 11. CDR3 length equals 18 residues. The germline V gene encodes CDR1 KGHDR and CDR2 SFDVKD. The DNA of the CDR3 is TGTGCCACCAGTGACCCAGGGACAGCCCACCACTCCTACAATGAGCAGTTCTTC. Translated: CATSDPGTAHHSYNEQFF.

This clonotype was detected a few times. The chain is built from TRBV5-1 and TRBJ2-2; no clear D. V gave up 0 bases and J gave up 3 bases, with 15 bases separating them. Germline CDR1 is SGHRS and CDR2 is YFSETQ. The CDR3 is made up of 17 amino acids. CDR3 region: CASSLGRIYLDTGELFF. For the CDR3, the DNA is TGCGCCAGCAGCTTGGGACGGATATATCTGGACACCGGGGAGCTGTTTTTT.

The CDR3 coding sequence is TGTGCCAGCAGCTTAACGCGGGGCACTGAAGCTTTCTTT. This sequence encodes CASSLTRGTEAFF. This chain connects TRBV11-2 to TRBJ1-1; D call uncertain. There are 13 residues in the CDR3. V was cut by 2 bases and J by 4 bases, with 8 bases left in between. The germline CDR1 and CDR2 sequences are SGHAT and FQNNGV.

Of note for this clonotype: A much more abundant neighbour one base away suggests this may be a read error. The rearrangement joins TRBV9 to TRBJ2-1; 7 nucleotides match TRBD1. The germline CDR1 and CDR2 sequences are SGDLS and YYNGEE. The CDR3 is 14 amino acids. CDR3 in amino acids: CASGLRGRNNGQFF. The CDR3 DNA reads TGTGCCAGCGGGCTAAGGGGGCGGAACAATGGGCAGTTCTTC.

Comment on this clonotype: A clone one base away is much larger, so this may be a read error. This CDR3 fails to terminate in the conserved phenylalanine or tryptophan, so it likely reflects a read error. The V call is TRBV12-3 or TRBV12-4, the J call TRBJ2-5; D possibly corresponds to TRBD2 (5 bases). The CDR3 is 13 residues long. Trimming stripped 3 bases from V and 5 bases from J, with 10 bases between. The CDR3 here is CASSFGVGETQYY. The CDR3 region has the DNA TGTGCCAGCAGTTTCGGGGTGGGCGAGACCCAGTACTAC.

This sequence joins TRBV4-3 and TRBJ2-2; TRBD2 agrees at 15 bases. The germline CDR1 and CDR2 sequences are LGHNA and YSLEER. V was pared by 3 bases and J by 7 bases, with 9 bases of the junction left unmatched. CDR3 length equals 18 residues. CDR3 amino acids: CASSHGTSGGTYDGELFF. The CDR3 nucleotides are TGCGCCAGCAGCCATGGGACTAGCGGGGGGACATATGACGGGGAGCTGTTTTTT.

This sequence joins TRBV5-4 and TRBJ2-7, with 7 bases lining up with TRBD1. Germline lookup yields CDR1 SGHNT and CDR2 YYREEE (reference sequence). The CDR3 runs 13 residues. V lost 6 bases, J lost 7 bases, and 10 bases stayed unmatched. CDR3 sequence reads: CASKGARYDEQYF. CDR3 in DNA: TGTGCCAGCAAGGGGGCACGGTACGATGAGCAGTACTTC. Full variable domain (missing parts from reference TRBV5-4 and TRBJ2-7): ETGVTQSPTHLIKTRGQQVTLRCSSQSGHNTVSWYQQALGQGPQFIFQYYREEENGRGNFPPRFSGLQFPNYSSELNVNALELDDSALYLCASKGARYDEQYFGPGTRLTVT.

Here the CDR3 reads CSARGQVGTNEKLFF. The CDR3 coding sequence is TGCAGCGCCAGGGGGCAGGTTGGAACTAATGAAAAACTGTTTTTT. This chain connects TRBV29-1 to TRBJ1-4, with 8 bases matching TRBD1. Germline CDR1 reads SQVTM; CDR2 reads ANQGSEA. The CDR3 sequence is 15 residues long. V gave up 7 bases and J gave up 1 base; unmatched junction bases: 8.

This clonotype was picked up a small number of times. The chain carries TRBV12-3 or TRBV12-4 and TRBJ2-7; 11 bases map to TRBD1. V was clipped by 3 bases and J by 5 bases; unmatched bases: 6. The CDR3 runs 15 residues. In DNA form, the CDR3 reads TGTGCCAGCAGTTTGGTGGACAGGGGGCGCGACGAGCAGTACTTC. Amino acids: CASSLVDRGRDEQYF.

The chain combines TRBV9 with TRBJ1-2, with 9 positions matching TRBD1. V was pared by 2 bases and J by 12 bases, with 8 bases of the junction left unmatched. Germline V gives CDR1 SGDLS, CDR2 YYNGEE. The CDR3 runs to 13 residues. CDR3 in amino acids: CASSVRDRGENTF. The DNA of the CDR3 is TGTGCCAGCAGCGTCCGAGACAGGGGGGAGAACACCTTC.

There are a few counts of this clonotype. The CDR3 region has the DNA TGTGCCAGCAGCCATAGTGTTGTAGCGGGAGAGGTTTACGAGCAGTACTTC. This encodes CASSHSVVAGEVYEQYF. The rearrangement uses TRBV4-2 and TRBJ2-7, with TRBD2 matching 9 bases. The CDR3 loop spans 17 amino acids. In germline, CDR1 is LGHNA, CDR2 YNFKEQ. The trim removed 3 bases at V and 4 bases at J, leaving 13 bases unmatched.

The rearrangement uses TRBV28 and TRBJ2-3, with TRBD2 matching over 7 bases. CDR3 length: 13 amino acids. Germline CDR1 reads MDHEN; CDR2 reads SYDVKM. Trimming removed 6 bases from V and 3 bases from J; junction bases left unmatched: 3. The CDR3 loop is CASRQRGTDTQYF. The CDR3 DNA reads TGTGCCAGCAGGCAGCGGGGTACAGATACGCAGTATTTT.

This clonotype was counted a few times. The V gene is TRBV6-5, the J gene TRBJ2-1; the D gene is possibly TRBD2 (5 bases). This CDR3 has 15 amino acids. V lost 2 bases to trimming and J lost 0 bases, with 8 bases between them. Germline V CDR1 and CDR2: MNHEY, SVGAGI. The CDR3 loop is CASSYLGSSYNEQFF. The CDR3 bases are TGTGCCAGCAGTTACCTGGGGAGCTCCTACAATGAGCAGTTCTTC.

This clonotype has just a few counts. J is TRBJ2-7 and V is TRBV28; 10 nucleotides align to TRBD2. The germline CDR1 and CDR2 sequences are MDHEN and SYDVKM. Germline trimming cut 5 bases from V and 3 bases from J; bases unmatched to any gene: 7. This CDR3 region has 15 residues. The CDR3 coding sequence is TGTGCCAGCAGTGGAGCGGGAGGGAGAGGCTACGAGCAGTACTTC. This encodes CASSGAGGRGYEQYF.

The chain has TRBV7-9 and TRBJ2-7, with D hard to call. The CDR3 length is 15 residues. The V end lost 4 bases, the J end lost 5 bases, and 18 bases lay between the germline ends. Germline CDR1 and CDR2: SEHNR and FQNEAQ (reference sequence). The CDR3 DNA sequence: TGTGCCAGCAGCTCCTTGACCAGAAATGTCGACGAGCAGTACTTC. Encoded protein: CASSSLTRNVDEQYF.

V is TRBV10-3 and J is TRBJ1-3; D perhaps matches TRBD1 (5 bases). In germline, CDR1 is ENHRY, CDR2 SYGVKD. The CDR3 length is 14 residues. V gave up 8 bases and J gave up 0 bases, with 11 bases separating them. The CDR3 here is CAIGASGSGNTIYF. The CDR3 coding sequence is TGTGCCATCGGGGCGAGTGGCTCTGGAAACACCATATATTTT.

The rearrangement links TRBV20-1 to TRBJ2-1; 11 nucleotides line up with TRBD2. The V gene end was trimmed by 5 bases and the J gene end by 9 bases; junction bases not matched to a gene: 12. CDR1 and CDR2 from the germline V gene are DFQATT and SNEGSKA (reference sequence). This CDR3 is built from 15 residues. Here the CDR3 reads CSAGPTSGSIGEQFF. The CDR3 DNA reads TGCAGTGCTGGCCCTACTAGCGGGAGCATTGGTGAGCAGTTCTTC.

The chain joins TRBV21-1 to TRBJ1-5; the table assigns TRBD1, which was not confirmed against the DNA. TRBV21-1 is assigned pseudogene status. The CDR3 spans 19 residues. CDR3 loop: CASSKAVQGGSYSNQPQHF. Here the CDR3 DNA reads TGTGCCAGCAGCAAAGCGGTACAGGGGGGGTCCTATAGCAATCAGCCCCAGCATTTT.

The CDR3 nucleotides read TGTGCCAGCAGCCCGCTGGGTCCCATCGGGAGTAATGTCCACACAGATACGCAGTATTTT. This encodes CASSPLGPIGSNVHTDTQYF. This chain joins TRBV9 and TRBJ2-3, with TRBD2 as a possible D gene (6 bases). Trimming removed 4 bases at V and 2 bases at J, with 29 bases between. The CDR3 runs 20 residues. Looked up from germline, CDR1 is SGDLS and CDR2 is YYNGEE.

The chain links TRBV7-9 to TRBJ1-4, with D unclear. Looked up from germline, CDR1 is SEHNR and CDR2 is FQNEAQ (reference sequence). V gave up 2 bases and J gave up 12 bases, with 19 bases separating them. This CDR3 spans 15 amino acids. CDR3 loop: CASSLIGSQPEELFF. The CDR3 DNA is TGTGCCAGCAGCTTAATCGGGAGCCAGCCCGAAGAACTGTTTTTT.

This rearrangement joins TRBV20-1 to TRBJ2-7, with 7 nucleotides matching TRBD1. J was trimmed by 2 bases and V by 3 bases; bases with no gene match: 4. The CDR3 loop spans 13 amino acids. Germline V gene sequence: CDR1 DFQATT, CDR2 SNEGSKA (reference sequence). CDR3 region: CSASGTATYEQYF. As DNA, the CDR3 is TGCAGTGCTAGTGGGACAGCAACCTACGAGCAGTACTTC.

In this sample, this clonotype turned up a few times. DNA for the CDR3: TGTGCCAGCAGTTACCAAAATGAGCAGTTCTTC. It specifies CASSYQNEQFF. V gene TRBV6-2 or TRBV6-3 combines with J gene TRBJ2-1; D is uncertain. The CDR3 is 11 residues long. V was shortened by 2 bases and J by 7 bases, with 3 bases between the two germline ends. CDR1 is MNHEY, CDR2 SVGEGT, per germline.

This sequence joins TRBV25-1 and TRBJ2-3; TRBD1 matches at 9 bases. The ends lost 1 base at V and 2 bases at J; junction bases unmatched: 1. CDR1 and CDR2 (germline): MGHDK, SYGVNS. The CDR3 is 15 amino acids. The DNA of the CDR3 is TGTGCCAGCAGTGAATGGGACAGGGACACAGATACGCAGTATTTT. Translated, it gives CASSEWDRDTDTQYF.

This clonotype was observed a few times. The genes are TRBV4-3 and TRBJ2-3; D ambiguous. The CDR3 is 13 amino acids. Germline values: CDR1 LGHNA, CDR2 YSLEER. Trimming left V 4 bases short and J 4 bases short, with 9 bases between. The CDR3 nucleotides read TGCGCCAGCAGCCGCACGTGGCCAGATACGCAGTATTTT. Translation: CASSRTWPDTQYF.

This clonotype showed up just a few times. The rearrangement links TRBV6-6 to TRBJ2-5; D is perhaps TRBD2 (7 bases). The CDR3 is 16 residues long. Germline V CDR1 and CDR2: MNHNY, SVGAGI (reference sequence). V was cut by 8 bases and J by 1 base, with 20 bases left in between. The DNA of the CDR3 is TGTGCCAGCCTTCTGGGGGGGCCGGGGGGCCAAGAGACCCAGTACTTC. Amino acid sequence: CASLLGGPGGQETQYF.

The chain is built from TRBV20-1 and TRBJ1-1; the D gene is possibly TRBD1 (5 bases). The CDR3 sequence is 15 residues long. Germline V gene data show CDR1 as DFQATT and CDR2 as SNEGSKA (reference sequence). V was pared by 0 bases and J by 3 bases, with 14 bases between. CDR3 bases: TGCAGTGCTAGAGATCGTCGAAAAGGGGACACTGAAGCTTTCTTT. Translated, it gives CSARDRRKGDTEAFF.